Below, 6 T cell receptor beta chains from the same sample are listed, as sequenced in a study of CD4 T cells in relation to SARS-CoV-2 and coronaviruses. Unexposed donor CD4+ T cells date from about 2011-2018, before the COVID-19 pandemic. Generated by immunoSEQ multiplex PCR, the TCRdb table keeps only in-frame clones and is missing some. The sample lists 60,000 to 65,000 clones, around 93% occurring once. The sample was naive CD4+ T cells from PBMCs. The subset here: naive CD4+ T cells isolated by negative enrichment. The receptors come from a human donor in good health.

The V gene is TRBV18, the J gene TRBJ2-2, with 11 bases matching TRBD1. The CDR3 spans 18 residues. Losses at the gene ends were 0 bases for V and 3 bases for J; bases not matched to a gene: 6. In germline, CDR1 is KGHSH, CDR2 LQKENI. CDR3 protein: CASSPPPWDRGYTGELFF. In DNA, the CDR3 is TGTGCCAGCTCACCACCCCCCTGGGACAGGGGGTACACCGGGGAGCTGTTTTTT.

The chain recombines TRBV27 with TRBJ2-1; 7 bases line up with TRBD2. The ends lost 6 bases at V and 4 bases at J; junction bases unmatched: 6. The germline V gene encodes CDR1 MNHEY and CDR2 SMNVEV (reference sequence). The CDR3 runs 14 residues. CDR3 loop: CASRSAGYYNEQFF. The CDR3 nucleotides are TGTGCCAGCAGGTCAGCGGGATATTACAATGAGCAGTTCTTC.

The chain has TRBV29-1 and TRBJ2-3, with a possible D match to TRBD1 (6 bases). This CDR3 comprises 13 residues. V lost 6 bases and J 2 bases, leaving 12 bases between the germline ends. Per the germline V gene, CDR1 is SQVTM and CDR2 is ANQGSEA. The CDR3 DNA is TGCAGCGTATCAGGGGAGATCACAGATACGCAGTATTTT. Its protein is CSVSGEITDTQYF.

The chain combines TRBV28 with TRBJ2-6, with TRBD1 matching 7 bases. J gave up 2 bases and V 4 bases, and 2 bases lay outside the gene matches. The CDR3 has 15 residues. Germline V gene lookup returns CDR1 MDHEN and CDR2 SYDVKM. The CDR3 nucleotides are TGTGCCAGCAGTTACAGGGGTACTGGGGCCAACGTCCTGACTTTC. Its translation: CASSYRGTGANVLTF.

The chain couples TRBV27 to TRBJ1-4; D is unclear. CDR1 MNHEY and CDR2 SMNVEV come from the germline V gene (reference sequence). V lost 8 bases and J lost 0, with 13 bases in between. CDR3 length: 15 residues. CDR3 nucleotides: TGTGCCAGCTCTTTCCGGCACACAACTAATGAAAAACTGTTTTTT. As protein: CASSFRHTTNEKLFF. Combining the CDR3 with reference TRBV27 and TRBJ1-4 gives the whole variable domain EAQVTQNPRYLITVTGKKLTVTCSQNMNHEYMSWYRQDPGLGLRQIYYSMNVEVTDKGDVPEGYKVSRKEKRNFPLILESPSPNQTSLYFCASSFRHTTNEKLFFGSGTQLSVL.

This rearrangement joins TRBV2 to TRBJ2-3; perhaps TRBD2 as D (5 bases). This CDR3 has 17 amino acids. The V end lost 2 bases, the J end lost 0 bases, and 15 bases lay between the germline ends. CDR1 and CDR2 (germline): SNHLY, FYNNEI. The CDR3 DNA follows: TGTGCCAGCAGTGAATTGGGGAGCCGGAGTAGCACAGATACGCAGTATTTT. Amino acid sequence: CASSELGSRSSTDTQYF. The entire variable domain, with the rest obtained from reference TRBV2 and TRBJ2-3, is as follows: EPEVTQTPSHQVTQMGQEVILRCVPISNHLYFYWYRQILGQKVEFLVSFYNNEISEKSEIFDDQFSVERPDGSNFTLKIRSTKLEDSAMYFCASSELGSRSSTDTQYFGPGTRLTVL.